This record concerns one TCR beta chain sequence. Its antigen is unidentified. The sample is drawn from a study of T cell responses to AZD1222 COVID-19 vaccine. Study-level information: Analysis merged second doses at about 4 or about 12 weeks.

Regarding the study as a whole: Donors were mostly white British, more females; clonal diversity possibly underestimated. An increase in Spike-specific TCR breadth and depth was observed after two AZD1222 doses. All repertoire sampling was performed exclusively after the peak T cell response.

The repertoire was sequenced with immunoSEQ multiplex PCR; TCRdb's copy has only in-frame clones and lacks some. The sample has around 71,000 clones, roughly 80% seen once. CDR1 and CDR2 from the germline V gene are SGHDT and YYEEEE. J was trimmed by 5 bases and V by 7 bases; bases with no gene match: 8. The CDR3 extends over 14 amino acids. The sequence was collected from an adult in good health. The chain recombines TRBV5-6 with TRBJ2-1, with 8 nucleotides matching TRBD2. Sequencing was performed on peripheral blood, taken on day 0 of AZD1222 vaccination. This CDR3 is CASQLAALHNEQFF. The CDR3 DNA follows: TGTGCCAGCCAACTAGCGGCCCTCCACAATGAGCAGTTCTTC.